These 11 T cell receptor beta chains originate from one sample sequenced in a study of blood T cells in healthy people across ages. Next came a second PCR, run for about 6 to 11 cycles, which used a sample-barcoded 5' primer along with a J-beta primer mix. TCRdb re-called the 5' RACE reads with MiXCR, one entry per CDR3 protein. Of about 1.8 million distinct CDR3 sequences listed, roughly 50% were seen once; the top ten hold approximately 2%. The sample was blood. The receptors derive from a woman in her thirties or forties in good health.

The CDR3 DNA reads TGCGCCAGCAGCCGAACCGGGACTAGCGTACTCAATGAGCAGTACTTC. Amino acid sequence: CASSRTGTSVLNEQYF. The J gene is TRBJ2-5, the V gene TRBV5-1, with 10 bases that match TRBD2. The CDR3 extends over 16 amino acids. The V gene's germline CDR1 is SGHRS and CDR2 YFSETQ. V shed 4 bases and J 11 bases; nucleotides not matched to a gene: 17.

The CDR3 DNA reads TGCAGTGCTAGTAATGCCGGGAGCTCTGGGGCCAACGTCCTGACTTTC. It specifies CSASNAGSSGANVLTF. The rearrangement links TRBV20-1 to TRBJ2-6; possibly TRBD2 for D (6 bases). Trimming left V 3 bases short and J 0 bases short, with 12 bases between. Germline V gene sequence: CDR1 DFQATT, CDR2 SNEGSKA (reference sequence). This CDR3 region has 16 residues.

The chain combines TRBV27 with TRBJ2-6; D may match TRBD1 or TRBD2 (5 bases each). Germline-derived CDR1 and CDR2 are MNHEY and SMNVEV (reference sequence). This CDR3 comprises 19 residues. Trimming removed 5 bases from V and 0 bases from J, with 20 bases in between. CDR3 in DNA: TGTGCCAGCAGTCGTCTTCGTTCCGGGGCAAGCTCTGGGGCCAACGTCCTGACTTTC. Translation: CASSRLRSGASSGANVLTF.

The CDR3 bases are TGTGCCAGCAGCCTAAATATAGCGGGGACGGCAGATACGCAGTATTTT. Translation gives CASSLNIAGTADTQYF. The gene calls are TRBV12-3 or TRBV12-4 and TRBJ2-3; 8 bases fit TRBD2. CDR3 length: 16 amino acids. After removal of 6 bases from V and 4 bases from J, the junction contained 12 bases not matched to a gene.

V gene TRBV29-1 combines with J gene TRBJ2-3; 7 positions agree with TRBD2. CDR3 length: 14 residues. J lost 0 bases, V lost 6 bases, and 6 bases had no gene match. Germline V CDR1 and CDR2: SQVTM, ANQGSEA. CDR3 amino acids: CSVSSGYSTDTQYF. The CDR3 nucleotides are TGCAGCGTCAGTAGCGGGTATAGCACAGATACGCAGTATTTT.

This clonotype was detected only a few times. CDR3 nucleotides: TGCAGTGCTGGGGCGGCAGGTTCTAATTCACCCCTCCACTTT. Residues: CSAGAAGSNSPLHF. The V and J genes are TRBV20-1 and TRBJ1-6, with TRBD1 as a possible D gene (5 bases). V was shortened by 5 bases and J by 6 bases, with 14 bases between the two germline ends. Germline CDR1 reads DFQATT; CDR2 reads SNEGSKA (reference sequence). CDR3 size: 14 residues.

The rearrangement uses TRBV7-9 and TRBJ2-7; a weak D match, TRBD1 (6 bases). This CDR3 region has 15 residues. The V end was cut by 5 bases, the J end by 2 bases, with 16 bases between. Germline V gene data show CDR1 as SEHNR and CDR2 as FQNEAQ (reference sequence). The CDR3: CASSDRDKGTYEQYF. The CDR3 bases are TGTGCCAGCAGCGACCGGGACAAGGGGACCTACGAGCAGTACTTC.

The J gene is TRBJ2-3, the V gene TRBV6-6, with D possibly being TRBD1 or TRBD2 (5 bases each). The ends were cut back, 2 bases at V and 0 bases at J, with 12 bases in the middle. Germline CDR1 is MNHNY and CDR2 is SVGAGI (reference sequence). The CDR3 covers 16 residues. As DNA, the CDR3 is TGTGCCAGCAGTTACGGGACCTTAACTAGCACAGATACGCAGTATTTT. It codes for CASSYGTLTSTDTQYF.

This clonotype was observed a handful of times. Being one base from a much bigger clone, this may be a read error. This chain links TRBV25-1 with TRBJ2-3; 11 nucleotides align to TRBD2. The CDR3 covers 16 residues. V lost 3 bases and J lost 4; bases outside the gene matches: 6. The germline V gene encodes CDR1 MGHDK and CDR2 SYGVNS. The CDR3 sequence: CASSDLSGGASDTQYF. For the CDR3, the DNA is TGTGCCAGCAGTGACCTTAGCGGGGGGGCCTCAGATACGCAGTATTTT.

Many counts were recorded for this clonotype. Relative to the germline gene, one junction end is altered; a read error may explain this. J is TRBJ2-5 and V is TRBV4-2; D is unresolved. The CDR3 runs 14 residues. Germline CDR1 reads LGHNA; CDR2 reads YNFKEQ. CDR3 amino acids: CASSQVGGQETQYF. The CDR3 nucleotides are TGCGCCAGCAGCCAAGTTGGCGGACAAGAGACCCAGTACTTC.

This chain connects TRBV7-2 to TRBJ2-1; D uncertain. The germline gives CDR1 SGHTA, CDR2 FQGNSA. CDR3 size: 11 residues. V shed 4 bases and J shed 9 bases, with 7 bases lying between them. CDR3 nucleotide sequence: TGTGCCAGCAGCTCTTACGTTGAGCAGTTCTTC. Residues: CASSSYVEQFF.